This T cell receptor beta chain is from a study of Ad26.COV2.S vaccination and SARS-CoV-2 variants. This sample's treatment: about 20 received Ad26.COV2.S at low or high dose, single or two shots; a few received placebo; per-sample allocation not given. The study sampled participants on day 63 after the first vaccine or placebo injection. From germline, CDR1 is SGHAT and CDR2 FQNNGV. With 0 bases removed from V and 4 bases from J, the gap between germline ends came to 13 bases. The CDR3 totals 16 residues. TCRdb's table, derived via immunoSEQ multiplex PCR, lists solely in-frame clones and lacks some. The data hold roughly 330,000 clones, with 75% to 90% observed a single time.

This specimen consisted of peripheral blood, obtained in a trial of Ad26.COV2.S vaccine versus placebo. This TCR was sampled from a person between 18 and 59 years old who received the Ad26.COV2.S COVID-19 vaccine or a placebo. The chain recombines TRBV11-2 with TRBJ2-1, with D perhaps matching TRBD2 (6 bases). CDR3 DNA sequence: TGTGCCAGCAGCTTAGACGGTCTAGCGACATACAATGAGCAGTTCTTC. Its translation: CASSLDGLATYNEQFF.